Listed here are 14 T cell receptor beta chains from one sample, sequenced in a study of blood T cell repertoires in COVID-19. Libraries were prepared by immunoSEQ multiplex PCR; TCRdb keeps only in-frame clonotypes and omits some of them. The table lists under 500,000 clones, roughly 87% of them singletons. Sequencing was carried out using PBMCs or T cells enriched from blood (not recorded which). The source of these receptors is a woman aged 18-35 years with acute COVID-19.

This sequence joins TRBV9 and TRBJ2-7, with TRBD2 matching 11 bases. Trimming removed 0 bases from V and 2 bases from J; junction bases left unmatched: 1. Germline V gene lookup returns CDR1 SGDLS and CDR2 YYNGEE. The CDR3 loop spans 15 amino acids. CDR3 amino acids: CASSVGLAGPYEQYF. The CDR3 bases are TGTGCCAGCAGCGTAGGACTAGCGGGACCCTACGAGCAGTACTTC.

CDR3 sequence reads: CASRGTGTLSYNEQFF. CDR3 coding DNA: TGTGCCAGCAGGGGCACCGGGACACTCTCCTACAATGAGCAGTTCTTC. The gene calls are TRBV5-5 and TRBJ2-1; a possible D gene is TRBD1 (6 bases). The germline V and J ends were trimmed by 5 bases and 0 bases, with 15 bases remaining between them. Germline CDR1 is SGHKS and CDR2 is YYEKEE (reference sequence). The CDR3 extends over 16 amino acids.

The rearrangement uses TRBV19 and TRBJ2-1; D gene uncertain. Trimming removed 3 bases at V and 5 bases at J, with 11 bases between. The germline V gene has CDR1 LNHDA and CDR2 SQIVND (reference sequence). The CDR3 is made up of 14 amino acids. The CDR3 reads CASSIPSRNNEQFF. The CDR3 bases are TGTGCCAGTAGTATTCCGTCTAGGAACAATGAGCAGTTCTTC.

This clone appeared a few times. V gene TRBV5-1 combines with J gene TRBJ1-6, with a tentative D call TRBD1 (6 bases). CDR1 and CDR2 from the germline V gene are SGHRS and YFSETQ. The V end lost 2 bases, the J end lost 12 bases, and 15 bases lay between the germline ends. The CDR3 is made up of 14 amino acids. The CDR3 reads CASSLAGAQGPLHF. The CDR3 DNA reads TGCGCCAGCAGCTTAGCAGGGGCTCAGGGACCCCTCCACTTT.

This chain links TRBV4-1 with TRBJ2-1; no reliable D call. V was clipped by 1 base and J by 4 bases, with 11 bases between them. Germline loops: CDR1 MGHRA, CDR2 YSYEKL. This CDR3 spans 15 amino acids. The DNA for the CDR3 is TGCGCCAGCAGCCAAGTAATAACTACTTACAATGAGCAGTTCTTC. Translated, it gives CASSQVITTYNEQFF.

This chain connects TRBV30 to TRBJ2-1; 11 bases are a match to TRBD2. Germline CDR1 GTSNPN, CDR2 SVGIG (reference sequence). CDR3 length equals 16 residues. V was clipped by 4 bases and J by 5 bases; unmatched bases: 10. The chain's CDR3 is CAWIPFSGRANNEQFF. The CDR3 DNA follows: TGTGCCTGGATCCCATTTAGCGGGAGGGCCAACAATGAGCAGTTCTTC.

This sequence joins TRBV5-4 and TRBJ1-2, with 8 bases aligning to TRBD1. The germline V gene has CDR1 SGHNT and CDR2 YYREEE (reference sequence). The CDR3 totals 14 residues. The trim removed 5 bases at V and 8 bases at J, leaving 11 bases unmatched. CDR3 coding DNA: TGTGCCAGCAGGACTAGACAGGGGAAGAGGGGCTACACCTTC. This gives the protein CASRTRQGKRGYTF.

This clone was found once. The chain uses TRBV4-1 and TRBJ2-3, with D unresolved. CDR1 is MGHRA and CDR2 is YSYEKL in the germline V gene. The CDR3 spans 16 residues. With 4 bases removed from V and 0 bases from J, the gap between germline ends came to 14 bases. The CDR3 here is CASSPPLTSSTDTQYF. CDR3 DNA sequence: TGCGCCAGCAGCCCGCCACTAACCTCTAGCACAGATACGCAGTATTTT.

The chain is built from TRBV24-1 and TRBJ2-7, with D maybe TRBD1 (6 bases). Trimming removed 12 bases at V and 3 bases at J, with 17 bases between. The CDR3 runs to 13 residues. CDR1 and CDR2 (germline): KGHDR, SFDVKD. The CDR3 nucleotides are TGTGCCCCTCGGTCCCAAGGGGGCTACGAGCAGTACTTC. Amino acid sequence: CAPRSQGGYEQYF.

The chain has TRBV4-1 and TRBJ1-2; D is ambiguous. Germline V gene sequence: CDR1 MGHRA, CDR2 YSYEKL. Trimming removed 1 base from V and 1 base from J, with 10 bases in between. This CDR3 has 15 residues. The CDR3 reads CASSQVTEYNYGYTF. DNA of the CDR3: TGCGCCAGCAGCCAAGTGACTGAGTATAACTATGGCTACACCTTC.

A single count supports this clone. DNA of the CDR3: TGTGCCAGCAGTCCCCCAGGGGGGACTGAAGCTTTCTTT. Translated, it gives CASSPPGGTEAFF. The rearrangement uses TRBV28 and TRBJ1-1; TRBD1 aligns across 7 bases. J was trimmed by 5 bases and V by 5 bases; bases with no gene match: 5. The CDR3 spans 13 residues. Germline V CDR1 and CDR2: MDHEN, SYDVKM.

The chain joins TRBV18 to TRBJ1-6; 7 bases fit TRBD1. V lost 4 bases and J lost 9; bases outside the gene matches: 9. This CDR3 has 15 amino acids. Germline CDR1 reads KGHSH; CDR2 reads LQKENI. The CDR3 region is CASSQDRRTGSPLHF. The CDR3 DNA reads TGTGCCAGCTCACAGGACAGGAGAACGGGTTCACCCCTCCACTTT.

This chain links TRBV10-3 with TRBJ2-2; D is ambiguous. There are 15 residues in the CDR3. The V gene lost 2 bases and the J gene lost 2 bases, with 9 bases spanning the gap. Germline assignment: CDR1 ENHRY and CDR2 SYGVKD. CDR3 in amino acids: CAISEPGSNTGELFF. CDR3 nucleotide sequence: TGTGCCATCAGTGAGCCCGGGTCTAACACCGGGGAGCTGTTTTTT.

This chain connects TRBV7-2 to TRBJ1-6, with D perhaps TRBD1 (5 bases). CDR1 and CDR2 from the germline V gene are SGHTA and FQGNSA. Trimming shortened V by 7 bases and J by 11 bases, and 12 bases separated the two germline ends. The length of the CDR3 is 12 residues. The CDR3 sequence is CASMRGATPLHF. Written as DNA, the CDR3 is TGTGCCAGCATGCGCGGGGCAACACCCCTCCACTTT. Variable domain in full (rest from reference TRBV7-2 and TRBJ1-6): GAGVSQSPSNKVTEKGKDVELRCDPISGHTALYWYRQSLGQGLEFLIYFQGNSAPDKSGLPSDRFSAERTGGSVSTLTIQRTQQEDSAVYLCASMRGATPLHFGNGTRLTVT.